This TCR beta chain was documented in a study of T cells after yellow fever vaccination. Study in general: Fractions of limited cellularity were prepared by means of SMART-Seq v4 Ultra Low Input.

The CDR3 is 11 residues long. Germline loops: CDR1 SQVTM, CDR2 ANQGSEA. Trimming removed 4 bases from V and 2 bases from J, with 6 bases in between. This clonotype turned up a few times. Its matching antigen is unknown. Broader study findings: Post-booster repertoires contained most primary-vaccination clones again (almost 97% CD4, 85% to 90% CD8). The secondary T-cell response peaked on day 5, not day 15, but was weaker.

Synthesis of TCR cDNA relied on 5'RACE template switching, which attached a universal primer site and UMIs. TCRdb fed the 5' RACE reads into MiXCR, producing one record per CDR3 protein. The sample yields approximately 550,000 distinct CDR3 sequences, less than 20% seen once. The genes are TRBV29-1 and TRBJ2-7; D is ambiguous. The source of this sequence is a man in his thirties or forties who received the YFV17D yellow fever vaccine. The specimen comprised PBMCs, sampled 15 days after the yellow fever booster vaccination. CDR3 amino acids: CSVAGPYEQYF. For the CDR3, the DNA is TGCAGCGTTGCGGGTCCCTACGAGCAGTACTTC.